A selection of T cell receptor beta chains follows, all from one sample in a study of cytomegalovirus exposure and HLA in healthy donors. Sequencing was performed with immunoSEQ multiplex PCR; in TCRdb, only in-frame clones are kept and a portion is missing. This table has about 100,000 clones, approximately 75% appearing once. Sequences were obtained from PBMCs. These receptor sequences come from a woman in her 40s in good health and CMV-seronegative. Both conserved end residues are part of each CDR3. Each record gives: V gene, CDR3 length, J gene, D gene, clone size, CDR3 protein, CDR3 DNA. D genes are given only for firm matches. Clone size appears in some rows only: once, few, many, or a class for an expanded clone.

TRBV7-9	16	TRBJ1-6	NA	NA	CSSSFTGDSYNSPLHF	TGTTCCAGCAGCTTCACCGGAGACTCCTATAATTCACCCCTCCACTTT
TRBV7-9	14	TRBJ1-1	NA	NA	CASTPGRGNTEAFF	TGTGCCAGCACCCCAGGCAGGGGGAACACTGAAGCTTTCTTT
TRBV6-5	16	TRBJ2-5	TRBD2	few	CASSYSTSGRWETQYF	TGTGCCAGCAGTTACTCCACTAGCGGGAGATGGGAGACCCAGTACTTC
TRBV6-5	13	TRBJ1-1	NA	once	CASRRTGNTEAFF	TGTGCCAGCAGACGCACAGGGAACACTGAAGCTTTCTTT
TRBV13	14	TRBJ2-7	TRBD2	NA	CASTQAGPPHEQYF	TGTGCCAGCACCCAAGCGGGACCCCCTCACGAGCAGTACTTC
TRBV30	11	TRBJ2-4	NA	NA	CAWSDQVDQYF	TGTGCCTGGAGTGACCAGGTAGATCAGTACTTC
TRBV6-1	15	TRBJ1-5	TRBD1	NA	CASSEYRGLNQPQHF	TGTGCCAGCAGTGAATACAGGGGACTCAATCAGCCCCAGCATTTT
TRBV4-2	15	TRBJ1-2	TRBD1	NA	CASSQVGQGTDGYTF	TGTGCCAGCAGCCAAGTGGGACAGGGGACAGATGGCTACACCTTC
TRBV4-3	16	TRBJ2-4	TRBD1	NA	CASSQDPGQGWNIQYF	TGCGCCAGCAGCCAAGATCCGGGACAGGGGTGGAACATTCAGTACTTC
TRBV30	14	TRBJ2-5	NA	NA	CAWSAGQGQETQYF	TGTGCCTGGAGTGCGGGGCAGGGGCAAGAGACCCAGTACTTC
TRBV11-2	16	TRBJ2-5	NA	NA	CASSLPGTPVDETQYF	TGTGCCAGCAGCTTACCCGGGACTCCGGTTGACGAGACCCAGTACTTC
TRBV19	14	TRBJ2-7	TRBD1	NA	CASRSRDRSYEQYF	TGTGCCAGTAGGAGCCGGGACAGATCCTACGAGCAGTACTTC
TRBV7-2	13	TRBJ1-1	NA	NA	CASTSLGGTEAFF	TGTGCCAGCACTTCACTCGGTGGCACTGAAGCTTTCTTT
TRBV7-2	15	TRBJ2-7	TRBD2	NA	CASSLELAGGLEQYF	TGTGCCAGCAGCTTAGAACTAGCGGGGGGGCTCGAGCAGTACTTC
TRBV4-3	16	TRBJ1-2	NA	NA	CASSQASQALNYGYTF	TGCGCCAGCAGCCAAGCGTCCCAGGCCCTAAACTATGGCTACACCTTC
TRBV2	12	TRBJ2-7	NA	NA	CASRGLLYEQYF	TGTGCCAGCAGAGGACTCCTCTACGAGCAGTACTTC
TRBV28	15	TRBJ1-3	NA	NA	CASTDTGHSGNTIYF	TGTGCCAGCACCGACACCGGTCACTCTGGAAACACCATATATTTT
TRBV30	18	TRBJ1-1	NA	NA	CARTLGEQGPSLNTEAFF	TGTGCCCGGACTTTGGGAGAACAGGGCCCATCCTTGAACACTGAAGCTTTCTTT
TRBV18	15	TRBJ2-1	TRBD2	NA	CASSPGTSGLLGQFF	TGTGCCAGCTCGCCCGGGACTAGCGGACTATTGGGGCAGTTCTTC
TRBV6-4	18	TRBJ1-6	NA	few	CASSVPRGTAEYNSPLHF	TGTGCCAGCAGTGTCCCGAGGGGGACCGCCGAGTATAATTCACCCCTCCACTTT
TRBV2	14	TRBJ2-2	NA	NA	CASSVRGGAGELFF	TGTGCCAGCAGTGTTAGGGGGGGGGCCGGGGAGCTGTTTTTT
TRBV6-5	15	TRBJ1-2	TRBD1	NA	CASTRTTGTNYGYTF	TGTGCCAGCACCAGAACGACAGGGACTAACTATGGCTACACCTTC
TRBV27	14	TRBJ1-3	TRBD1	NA	CASRDRAAGNTIYF	TGTGCCAGCAGAGACAGGGCCGCCGGAAACACCATATATTTT
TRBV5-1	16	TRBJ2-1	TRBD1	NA	CASSDLRQGGYNEQFF	TGCGCCAGCAGCGACCTGAGACAGGGGGGGTACAATGAGCAGTTCTTC
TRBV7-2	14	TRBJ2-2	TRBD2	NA	CASSLEAGAGELFF	TGTGCCAGCAGCTTAGAAGCGGGAGCCGGGGAGCTGTTTTTT
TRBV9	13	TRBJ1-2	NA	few	CASSVSGDYGYTF	TGTGCCAGCAGCGTATCGGGGGACTATGGCTACACCTTC
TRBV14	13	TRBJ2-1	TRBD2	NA	CASSQDPRGRQFF	TGTGCCAGCAGCCAAGATCCCCGCGGGAGGCAGTTCTTC
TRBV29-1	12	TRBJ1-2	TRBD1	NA	CSVDQGAPGYTF	TGCAGCGTTGATCAGGGGGCGCCCGGCTACACCTTC
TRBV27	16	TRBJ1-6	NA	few	CASSLSGGGGNSPLHF	TGTGCCAGCAGTTTGTCGGGGGGAGGAGGTAATTCACCCCTCCACTTT
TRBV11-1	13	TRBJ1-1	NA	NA	CASSLGQSTEAFF	TGTGCCAGCAGCTTGGGACAAAGCACTGAAGCTTTCTTT
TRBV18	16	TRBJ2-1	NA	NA	CASSSIRDKKVNEQFF	TGTGCCAGCTCGTCCATCCGGGACAAAAAAGTCAATGAGCAGTTCTTC
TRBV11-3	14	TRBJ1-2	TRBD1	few	CASSWAGGNYGYTF	TGTGCCAGCAGCTGGGCAGGGGGCAACTATGGCTACACCTTC
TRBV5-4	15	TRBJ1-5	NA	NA	CASSLGGGINQPQHF	TGTGCCAGCAGCTTGGGTGGAGGGATTAATCAGCCCCAGCATTTT
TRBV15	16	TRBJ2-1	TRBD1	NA	CATSRDLGQGYNEQFF	TGTGCCACCAGCAGAGATCTGGGACAGGGGTACAATGAGCAGTTCTTC
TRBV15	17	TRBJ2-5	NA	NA	CATSRYVIAVGVETQYF	TGTGCCACCAGCAGATACGTAATAGCGGTCGGGGTAGAGACCCAGTACTTC
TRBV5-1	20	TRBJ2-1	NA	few	CASSLATFRTLTSSYNEQFF	TGCGCCAGCAGCCTCGCCACCTTCCGGACACTAACGAGCTCCTACAATGAGCAGTTCTTC
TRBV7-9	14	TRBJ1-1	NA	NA	CASSLVSGGPGAFF	TGTGCCAGCAGCTTAGTATCGGGGGGGCCGGGAGCTTTCTTT
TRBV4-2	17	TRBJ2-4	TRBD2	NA	CASSYGLAGVMENIQYF	TGTGCCAGCAGCTACGGACTAGCGGGAGTAATGGAAAACATTCAGTACTTC
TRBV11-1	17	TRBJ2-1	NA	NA	CASSLSPIAAGGGGQFF	TGTGCCAGCAGCTTATCGCCGATAGCGGCAGGGGGCGGGGGGCAGTTCTTC
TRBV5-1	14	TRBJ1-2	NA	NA	CASSLEGGSHGYTF	TGCGCCAGCAGCTTGGAAGGGGGAAGCCATGGCTACACCTTC
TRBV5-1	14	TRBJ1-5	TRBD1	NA	CASSLGGQNQPQHF	TGCGCCAGCAGCTTGGGGGGACAGAATCAGCCCCAGCATTTT
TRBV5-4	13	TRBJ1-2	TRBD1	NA	CASSKGTAYGYTF	TGTGCCAGCAGCAAAGGGACAGCGTATGGCTACACCTTC
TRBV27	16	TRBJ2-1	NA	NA	CASSWGLGRGLTEQFF	TGTGCCAGCAGTTGGGGGCTGGGCCGGGGTCTCACTGAGCAGTTCTTC
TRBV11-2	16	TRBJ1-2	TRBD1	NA	CASRVPGQGRAGGYTF	TGTGCCAGCAGGGTCCCGGGACAGGGGCGAGCGGGTGGCTACACCTTC
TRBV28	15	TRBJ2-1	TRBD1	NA	CASSLPGTGNHEQFF	TGTGCCAGCAGTCTACCCGGGACAGGGAATCATGAGCAGTTCTTC
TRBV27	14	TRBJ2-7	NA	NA	CASSPGPQLYEQYF	TGTGCCAGCAGCCCCGGTCCCCAACTTTACGAGCAGTACTTC
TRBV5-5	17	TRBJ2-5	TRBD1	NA	CASSLALGQGGAETQYF	TGTGCCAGCAGCTTGGCGCTAGGACAGGGGGGCGCGGAGACCCAGTACTTC
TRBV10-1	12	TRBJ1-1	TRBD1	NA	CASSTDRDEAFF	TGCGCCAGCAGTACCGACAGGGATGAAGCTTTCTTT
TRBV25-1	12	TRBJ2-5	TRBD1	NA	CASRDDRADQYF	TGTGCCAGCAGAGACGACAGGGCCGACCAGTACTTC
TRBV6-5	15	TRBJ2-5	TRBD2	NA	CASSLTSGGSETQYF	TGTGCCAGCAGCCTTACTAGCGGGGGGTCAGAGACCCAGTACTTC
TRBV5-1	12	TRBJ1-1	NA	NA	CASSSGVTEAFF	TGCGCCAGCAGCTCCGGAGTCACTGAAGCTTTCTTT
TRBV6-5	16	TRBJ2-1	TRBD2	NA	CASSYSLAGGFNEQFF	TGTGCCAGCAGTTACTCCTTAGCGGGAGGCTTCAATGAGCAGTTCTTC
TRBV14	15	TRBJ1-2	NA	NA	CASSPRRDPGHGYTF	TGTGCCAGCAGCCCCCGAAGGGACCCGGGACACGGCTACACCTTC
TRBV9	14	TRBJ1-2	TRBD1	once	CASSSGTGSSGYTF	TGTGCCAGCAGCTCCGGGACAGGGTCCTCTGGCTACACCTTC
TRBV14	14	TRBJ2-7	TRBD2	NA	CASSQGGGAYEQYF	TGTGCCAGCAGCCAAGGCGGGGGGGCCTACGAGCAGTACTTC
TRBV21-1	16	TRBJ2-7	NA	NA	CARSHDRGPSSYEQYF	TGTGCCCGCAGCCACGACAGGGGTCCAAGCTCCTACGAGCAGTACTTC
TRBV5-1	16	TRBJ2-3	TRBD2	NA	CASSLALSGGADTQYF	TGCGCCAGCAGCTTGGCCCTAAGCGGGGGGGCAGATACGCAGTATTTT
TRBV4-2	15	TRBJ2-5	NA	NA	CASSQAGRYQETQYF	TGTGCCAGCAGCCAAGCGGGAAGGTACCAAGAGACCCAGTACTTC
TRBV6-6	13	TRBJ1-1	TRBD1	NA	CASSWTGSTEAFF	TGTGCCAGCAGTTGGACAGGGAGCACTGAAGCTTTCTTT
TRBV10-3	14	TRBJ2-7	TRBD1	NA	CAIGIDREPYEQYF	TGTGCCATCGGAATCGACAGGGAACCCTACGAGCAGTACTTC